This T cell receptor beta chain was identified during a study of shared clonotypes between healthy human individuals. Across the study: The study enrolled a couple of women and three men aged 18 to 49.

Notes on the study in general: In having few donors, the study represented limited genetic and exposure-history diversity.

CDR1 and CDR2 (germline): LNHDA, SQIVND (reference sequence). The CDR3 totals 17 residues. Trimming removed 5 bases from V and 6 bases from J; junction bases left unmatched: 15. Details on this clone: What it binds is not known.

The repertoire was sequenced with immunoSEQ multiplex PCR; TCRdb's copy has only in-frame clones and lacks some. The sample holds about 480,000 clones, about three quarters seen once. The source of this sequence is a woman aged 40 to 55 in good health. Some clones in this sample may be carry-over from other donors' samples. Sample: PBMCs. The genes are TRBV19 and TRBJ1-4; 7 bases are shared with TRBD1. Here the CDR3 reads CASSGLQLTGWDEKLFF. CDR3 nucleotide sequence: TGTGCCAGTAGTGGGCTCCAATTGACAGGGTGGGATGAAAAACTGTTTTTT.